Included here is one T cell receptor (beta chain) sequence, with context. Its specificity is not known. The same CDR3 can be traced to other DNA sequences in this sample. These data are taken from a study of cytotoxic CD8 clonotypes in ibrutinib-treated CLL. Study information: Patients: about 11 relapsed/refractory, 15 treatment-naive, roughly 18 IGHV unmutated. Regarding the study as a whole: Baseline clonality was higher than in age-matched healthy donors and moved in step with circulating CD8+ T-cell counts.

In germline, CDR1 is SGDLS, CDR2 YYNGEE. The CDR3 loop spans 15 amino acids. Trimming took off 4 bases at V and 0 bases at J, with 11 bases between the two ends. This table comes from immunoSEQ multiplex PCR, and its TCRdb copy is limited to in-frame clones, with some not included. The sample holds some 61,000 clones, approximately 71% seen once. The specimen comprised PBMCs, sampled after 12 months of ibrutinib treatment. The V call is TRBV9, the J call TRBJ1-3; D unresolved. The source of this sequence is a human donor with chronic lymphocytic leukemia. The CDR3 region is CASSRGPSSGNTIYF. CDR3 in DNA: TGTGCCAGCAGCCGTGGCCCTAGCTCTGGAAACACCATATATTTT.